A single sample is the source of the 15 T cell receptor beta chains below, sequenced in a study of cytomegalovirus exposure and HLA in healthy donors. PCR primers comprised 60 Vbeta and 13 Jbeta primers. The data were produced by immunoSEQ multiplex PCR, yet TCRdb's version contains in-frame clones alone and is incomplete. The repertoire holds roughly 220,000 clones, approximately 79% seen once, with about 1.8% in the top ten. The sample comprised PBMCs. Every receptor here comes from a man aged 50 to 60 in good health and CMV-seronegative.

This clone came up once. This sequence joins TRBV5-4 and TRBJ2-3; 7 bases match TRBD2. The CDR3 extends over 15 amino acids. Germline lookup yields CDR1 SGHNT and CDR2 YYREEE (reference sequence). V lost 0 bases and J lost 1; bases outside the gene matches: 2. CDR3 sequence: CASSLGGSGTDTQYF. DNA for the CDR3: TGTGCCAGCAGCTTGGGCGGGAGTGGCACAGATACGCAGTATTTT.

In this sample, this clone turned up once. This sequence joins TRBV29-1 and TRBJ1-1; D uncertain. V gave up 4 bases and J gave up 2 bases, with 11 bases separating them. CDR1 and CDR2 (germline): SQVTM, ANQGSEA. The CDR3 sequence is 13 residues long. The CDR3 nucleotides are TGCAGCGTTGTAAGGGAGGTAAACACTGAAGCTTTCTTT. It yields the protein CSVVREVNTEAFF.

The chain carries TRBV2 and TRBJ1-1; D gene ambiguous. The CDR3 loop spans 13 amino acids. Trimming left V 6 bases short and J 0 bases short, with 8 bases between. Germline-derived CDR1 and CDR2 are SNHLY and FYNNEI. CDR3 residues: CASRVVMNTEAFF. The CDR3 DNA follows: TGTGCCAGCAGGGTAGTTATGAACACTGAAGCTTTCTTT. The variable domain in full, completed from reference TRBV2 and TRBJ1-1, reads EPEVTQTPSHQVTQMGQEVILRCVPISNHLYFYWYRQILGQKVEFLVSFYNNEISEKSEIFDDQFSVERPDGSNFTLKIRSTKLEDSAMYFCASRVVMNTEAFFGQGTRLTVV.

This chain links TRBV4-1 with TRBJ2-7; TRBD2 agrees at 8 bases. This CDR3 is built from 16 residues. Unmatched junction bases numbered 5, after V lost 0 bases and J lost 1 base. Germline assignment: CDR1 MGHRA and CDR2 YSYEKL. CDR3 region: CASSQDPSGLSYEQYF. The CDR3 DNA reads TGCGCCAGCAGCCAAGATCCTAGCGGGCTTTCCTACGAGCAGTACTTC.

In its sample, this clone was seen a few times. The V and J genes are TRBV7-9 and TRBJ2-7; D might be TRBD1 (6 bases). CDR3 length equals 14 residues. Germline assignment: CDR1 SEHNR and CDR2 FQNEAQ (reference sequence). The V end lost 6 bases, the J end lost 0 bases, and 12 bases lay between the germline ends. The CDR3 bases are TGTGCCAGCAGTATCAGGGGCTCCTCCTACGAGCAGTACTTC. Translated, it gives CASSIRGSSYEQYF.

The V gene is TRBV19, the J gene TRBJ2-7; TRBD2 matches 10 bases. CDR1 LNHDA and CDR2 SQIVND come from the germline V gene (reference sequence). The length of the CDR3 is 14 residues. Trimming took 6 bases from V and 8 from J; bases not matched to a gene: 10. The CDR3 here is CASSTLAGSHQQYF. The CDR3, as DNA: TGTGCCAGTAGCACACTAGCGGGAAGCCACCAGCAGTACTTC.

The chain carries TRBV5-1 and TRBJ2-1, with 10 bases identical to TRBD2. Germline V gives CDR1 SGHRS, CDR2 YFSETQ. The CDR3 spans 17 residues. V lost 3 bases to trimming and J lost 0 bases; unmatched junction nucleotides: 6. In DNA, the CDR3 is TGCGCCAGCAGCTCCTCACTAGCGGGGAGCTCCTACAATGAGCAGTTCTTC. Encoded protein: CASSSSLAGSSYNEQFF.

This clone was seen a single time. This sequence joins TRBV5-1 and TRBJ2-3, with a weak D call TRBD2 (5 bases). V was cut by 0 bases and J by 4 bases, with 6 bases left in between. The CDR3 loop spans 13 amino acids. The germline CDR1 and CDR2 sequences are SGHRS and YFSETQ. The CDR3 loop is CASSLGGPDTQYF. Here the CDR3 DNA reads TGCGCCAGCAGCTTGGGCGGGCCAGATACGCAGTATTTT.

This sequence joins TRBV7-9 and TRBJ2-1, with TRBD2 matching over 9 bases. CDR1 and CDR2 from the germline V gene are SEHNR and FQNEAQ (reference sequence). The CDR3 is 18 amino acids. V shed 2 bases, J shed 3 bases, and the junction held 11 bases outside the gene matches. CDR3 nucleotides: TGTGCCAGCAGCTTAAAGTGGCGTCTAGCGGGAAACTACAATGAGCAGTTCTTC. It yields the protein CASSLKWRLAGNYNEQFF.

This clone was counted a few times. Written as DNA, the CDR3 is TGTGCCAGCAGCCAAGATCTAGACGGTAACGAGCAGTACTTC. Translating gives CASSQDLDGNEQYF. The chain carries TRBV4-2 and TRBJ2-7; no reliable D call. Germline loops: CDR1 LGHNA, CDR2 YNFKEQ. V was clipped by 0 bases and J by 5 bases, with 11 bases between them. The CDR3 consists of 14 residues.

This clone was counted only a few times. CDR3 coding DNA: TGTGCCAGCAGTCCTGTCGCGACAGGGGGAGCTTTCTTT. This encodes CASSPVATGGAFF. The chain joins TRBV2 to TRBJ1-1, with 9 nucleotides matching TRBD1. The CDR3 sequence is 13 residues long. Germline loops: CDR1 SNHLY, CDR2 FYNNEI. V lost 5 bases, J lost 10 bases, and 8 bases stayed unmatched.

The chain couples TRBV6-5 to TRBJ1-2; 7 bases map to TRBD1. Germline assignment: CDR1 MNHEY and CDR2 SVGAGI. This CDR3 region has 12 residues. V shed 7 bases, J shed 7 bases, and the junction held 6 bases outside the gene matches. CDR3 sequence: CASTTGVVGYTF. CDR3 in DNA: TGTGCCAGCACCACAGGGGTGGTTGGCTACACCTTC.

The chain recombines TRBV19 with TRBJ1-1; a weak D match, TRBD1 (6 bases). The germline V gene has CDR1 LNHDA and CDR2 SQIVND (reference sequence). The ends were cut back, 8 bases at V and 1 base at J, with 20 bases in the middle. The CDR3 totals 16 residues. In DNA, the CDR3 is TGTGCCAGTCAACCGGGACACGCGCGAGCGAACACTGAAGCTTTCTTT. Amino acids: CASQPGHARANTEAFF. The full variable domain, with the rest looked up from reference TRBV19 and TRBJ1-1, is DGGITQSPKYLFRKEGQNVTLSCEQNLNHDAMYWYRQDPGQGLRLIYYSQIVNDFQKGDIAEGYSVSREKKESFPLTVTSAQKNPTAFYLCASQPGHARANTEAFFGQGTRLTVV.

The rearrangement links TRBV27 to TRBJ2-1, with a weak D call TRBD1 (5 bases). CDR1 and CDR2 (germline): MNHEY, SMNVEV (reference sequence). This CDR3 region has 13 residues. V lost 3 bases to trimming and J lost 9 bases, with 12 bases between them. The CDR3 spells CASSFRPRGEQFF. The CDR3 DNA is TGTGCCAGCAGTTTTCGGCCTAGGGGTGAGCAGTTCTTC.

The genes are TRBV15 and TRBJ2-2; perhaps TRBD2 as D (5 bases). The CDR3 covers 15 residues. Germline lookup yields CDR1 LNHNV and CDR2 YYDKDF (reference sequence). The ends were cut back, 6 bases at V and 1 base at J, with 12 bases in the middle. The CDR3, as DNA: TGTGCCACCAGTGGAGCGGAACGGAACACCGGGGAGCTGTTTTTT. Translated, it gives CATSGAERNTGELFF.